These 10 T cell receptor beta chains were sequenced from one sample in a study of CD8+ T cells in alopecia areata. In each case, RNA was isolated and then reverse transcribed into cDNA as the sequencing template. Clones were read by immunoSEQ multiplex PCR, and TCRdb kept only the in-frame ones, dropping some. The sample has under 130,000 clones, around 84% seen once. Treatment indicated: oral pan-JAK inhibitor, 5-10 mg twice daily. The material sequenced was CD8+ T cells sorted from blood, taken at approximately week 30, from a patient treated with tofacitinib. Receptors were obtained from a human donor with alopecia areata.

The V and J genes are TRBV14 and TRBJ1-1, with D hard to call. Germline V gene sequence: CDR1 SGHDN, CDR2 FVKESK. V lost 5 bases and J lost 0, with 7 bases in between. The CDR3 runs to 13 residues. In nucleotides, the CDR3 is TGTGCCAGCAGCGGGATGATGAACACTGAAGCTTTCTTT. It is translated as CASSGMMNTEAFF.

The CDR3 bases are TGCGCCATCTTATCAGGGTACGCTGGGGCCAACGTCCTGACTTTC. This gives the protein CAILSGYAGANVLTF. The J gene is TRBJ2-6, the V gene TRBV10-2; a weak D match, TRBD1 (5 bases). Germline V gene sequence: CDR1 WSHSY, CDR2 SAAADI. V lost 10 bases and J 2 bases, leaving 15 bases between the germline ends. This CDR3 is 15 amino acids long.

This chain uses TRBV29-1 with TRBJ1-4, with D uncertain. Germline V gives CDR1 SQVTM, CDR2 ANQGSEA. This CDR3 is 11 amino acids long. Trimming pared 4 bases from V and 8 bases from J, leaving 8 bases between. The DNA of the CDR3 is TGCAGCGTTGCGGCCGGGGAAAAACTGTTTTTT. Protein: CSVAAGEKLFF.

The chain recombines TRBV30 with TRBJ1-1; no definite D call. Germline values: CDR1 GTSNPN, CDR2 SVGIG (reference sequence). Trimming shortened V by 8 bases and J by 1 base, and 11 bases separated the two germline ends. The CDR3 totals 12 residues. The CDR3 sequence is CAGNDPNTEAFF. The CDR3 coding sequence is TGTGCCGGAAATGACCCGAACACTGAAGCTTTCTTT.

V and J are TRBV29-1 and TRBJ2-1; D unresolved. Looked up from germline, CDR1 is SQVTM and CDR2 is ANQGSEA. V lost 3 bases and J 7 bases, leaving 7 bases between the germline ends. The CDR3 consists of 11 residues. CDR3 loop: CSVDRANEQFF. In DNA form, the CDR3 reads TGCAGCGTTGACCGTGCAAATGAGCAGTTCTTC.

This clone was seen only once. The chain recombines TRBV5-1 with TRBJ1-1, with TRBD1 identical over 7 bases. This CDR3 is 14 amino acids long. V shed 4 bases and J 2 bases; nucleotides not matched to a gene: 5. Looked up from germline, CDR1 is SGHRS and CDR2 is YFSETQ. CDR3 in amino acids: CASSGAGGNTEAFF. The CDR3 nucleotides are TGCGCCAGCAGCGGAGCAGGGGGTAACACTGAAGCTTTCTTT.

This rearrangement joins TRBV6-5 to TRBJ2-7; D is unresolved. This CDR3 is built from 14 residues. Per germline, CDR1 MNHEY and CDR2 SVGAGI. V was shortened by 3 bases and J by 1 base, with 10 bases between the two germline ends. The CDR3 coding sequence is TGTGCCAGCAGTTATGATTTTAGTTCCTACGAGCAGTACTTC. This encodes CASSYDFSSYEQYF.

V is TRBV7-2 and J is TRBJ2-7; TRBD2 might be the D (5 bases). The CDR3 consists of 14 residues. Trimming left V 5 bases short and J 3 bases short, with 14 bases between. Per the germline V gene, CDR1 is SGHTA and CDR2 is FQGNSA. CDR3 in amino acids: CASSHVGGSYEQYF. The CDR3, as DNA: TGTGCCAGCAGCCACGTAGGTGGGAGCTACGAGCAGTACTTC.

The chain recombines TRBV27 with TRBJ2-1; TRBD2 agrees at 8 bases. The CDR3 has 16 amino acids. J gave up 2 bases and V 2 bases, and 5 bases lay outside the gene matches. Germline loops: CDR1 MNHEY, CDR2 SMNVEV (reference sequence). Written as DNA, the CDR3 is TGTGCCAGCAGTTTAAGCCTAGCGGGCCCCTACAATGAGCAGTTCTTC. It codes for CASSLSLAGPYNEQFF.

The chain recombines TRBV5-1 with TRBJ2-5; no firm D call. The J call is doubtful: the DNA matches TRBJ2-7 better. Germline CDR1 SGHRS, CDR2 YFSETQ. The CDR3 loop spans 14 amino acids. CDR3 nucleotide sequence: TGCGCCAGCAGCTTGGCCGCAGCCTCCTACGAGCAGTACTTC. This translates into CASSLAAASYEQYF.